This TCR beta chain appears in the sequencing data of a study of cytomegalovirus exposure and HLA in healthy donors. Study background: As an earlier analysis found, 180 million or so T cells yielded over 95 million unique TCR beta sequences.

On this clone: The target antigen is unknown.

In the PCR, 60 Vbeta and 13 Jbeta primers were used. Per the study methods: An analysis performed later counted 81 million or so unique TCR beta chains (approximately 12 million of them shared). Sequencing was performed with immunoSEQ multiplex PCR; in TCRdb, only in-frame clones are kept and a portion is missing. The V and J calls and clone size come from that table; D and trimming were worked out from the DNA. This sample has more than 100,000 clones, with 75% to 85% found just once. The study, taken as a whole, reports: With further analysis later on, most CMV-associated TCR beta chains appeared HLA-restricted.

This receptor was identified in a man aged 35 to 55 in good health and CMV-seronegative. Input material: PBMCs.

The CDR3 nucleotides are TGCAGCGCGCGATATAACAGGGAAGCTAACTATGGCTACACCTTC. Amino acid sequence: CSARYNREANYGYTF. The genes are TRBV29-1 and TRBJ1-2; TRBD1 might be the D (6 bases). This CDR3 contains 15 residues. Germline CDR1 reads SQVTM; CDR2 reads ANQGSEA. Trimming shortened V by 7 bases and J by 0 bases, and 18 bases separated the two germline ends.